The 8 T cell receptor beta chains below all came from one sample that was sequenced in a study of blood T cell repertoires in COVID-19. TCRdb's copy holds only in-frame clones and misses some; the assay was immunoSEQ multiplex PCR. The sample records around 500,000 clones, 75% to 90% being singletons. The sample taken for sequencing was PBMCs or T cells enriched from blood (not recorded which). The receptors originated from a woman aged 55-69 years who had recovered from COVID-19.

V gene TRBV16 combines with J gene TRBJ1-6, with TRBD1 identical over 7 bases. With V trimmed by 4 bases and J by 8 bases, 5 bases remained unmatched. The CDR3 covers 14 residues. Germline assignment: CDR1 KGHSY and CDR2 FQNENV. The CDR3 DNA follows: TGTGCCAGCAGCCGCGACAGGGTTGATTCACCCCTCCACTTT. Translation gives CASSRDRVDSPLHF.

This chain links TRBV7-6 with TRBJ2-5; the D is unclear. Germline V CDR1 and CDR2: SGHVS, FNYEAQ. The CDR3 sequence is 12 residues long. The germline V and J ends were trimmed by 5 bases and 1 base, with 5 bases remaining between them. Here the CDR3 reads CASSPSQETQYF. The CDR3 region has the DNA TGTGCCAGCAGCCCTAGCCAAGAGACCCAGTACTTC.

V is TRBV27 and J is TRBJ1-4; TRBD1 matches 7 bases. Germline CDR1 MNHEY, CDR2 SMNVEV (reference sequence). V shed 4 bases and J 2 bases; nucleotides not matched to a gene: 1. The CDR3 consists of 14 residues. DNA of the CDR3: TGTGCCAGCAGTTACAGGGGTACTAATGAAAAACTGTTTTTT. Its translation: CASSYRGTNEKLFF. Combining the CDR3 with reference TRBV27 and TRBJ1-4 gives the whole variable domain EAQVTQNPRYLITVTGKKLTVTCSQNMNHEYMSWYRQDPGLGLRQIYYSMNVEVTDKGDVPEGYKVSRKEKRNFPLILESPSPNQTSLYFCASSYRGTNEKLFFGSGTQLSVL.

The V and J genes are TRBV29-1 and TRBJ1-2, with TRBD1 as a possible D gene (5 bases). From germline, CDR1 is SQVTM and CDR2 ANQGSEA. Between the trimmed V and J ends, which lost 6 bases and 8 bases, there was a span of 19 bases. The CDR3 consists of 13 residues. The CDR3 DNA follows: TGCAGCGTGGAAAGCCAGGGCTATGGGGGCTACACCTTC. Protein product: CSVESQGYGGYTF.

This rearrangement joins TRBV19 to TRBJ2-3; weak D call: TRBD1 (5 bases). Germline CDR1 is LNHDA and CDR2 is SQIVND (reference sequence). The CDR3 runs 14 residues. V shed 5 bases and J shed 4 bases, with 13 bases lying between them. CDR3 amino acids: CASSPGRAADTQYF. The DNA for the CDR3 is TGTGCCAGTAGTCCCGGCAGGGCCGCAGATACGCAGTATTTT.

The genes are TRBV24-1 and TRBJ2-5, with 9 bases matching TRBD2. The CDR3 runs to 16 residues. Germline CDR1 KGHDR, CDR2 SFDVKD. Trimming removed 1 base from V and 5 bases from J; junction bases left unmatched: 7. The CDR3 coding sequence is TGTGCCACCAGTGATTTCGGGCTAGCGGGGATGGAGACCCAGTACTTC. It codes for CATSDFGLAGMETQYF.

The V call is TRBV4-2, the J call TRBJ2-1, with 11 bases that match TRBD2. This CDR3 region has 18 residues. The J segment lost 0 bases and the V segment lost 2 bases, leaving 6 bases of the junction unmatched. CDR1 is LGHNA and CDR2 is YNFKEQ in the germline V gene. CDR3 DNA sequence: TGTGCCAGCAGCCAATATGGGACTAGCGGTGGCTCCTACAATGAGCAGTTCTTC. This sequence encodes CASSQYGTSGGSYNEQFF.

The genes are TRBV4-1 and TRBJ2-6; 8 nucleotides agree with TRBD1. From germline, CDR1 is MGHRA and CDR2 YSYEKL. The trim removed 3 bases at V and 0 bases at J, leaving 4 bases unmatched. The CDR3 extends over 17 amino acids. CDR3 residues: CASSQGQVPSGANVLTF. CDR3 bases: TGCGCCAGCAGCCAGGGACAGGTTCCCTCTGGGGCCAACGTCCTGACTTTC.